This TCR beta chain comes out of a study of blood T cells in healthy people across ages. A sample-barcoded 5' primer and a J-beta primer mix were used in a second PCR of roughly 6 to 11 cycles. TCRdb re-analysed the 5' RACE reads in MiXCR, keeping a single row per CDR3 protein. The table has 1.5 million to 2 million distinct CDR3 sequences, approximately 50% seen once; the top ten hold approximately 2.1%. A remark on this clonotype: Its specificity is unknown.

Donors were healthy Caucasian individuals from Russia aged about 6 to 95. Study outcomes and limitations: In long-lived donors, naive CD4+ cell counts and diversity exceeded those of aged donors.

This TCR came from a woman aged 40 to 50 in good health. Sequenced material: blood.

In nucleotides, the CDR3 is TGTGCCAGCAGTTACAAGGGGGCGCGCAATGAGCAGTTCTTC. Translated, it gives CASSYKGARNEQFF. The J gene is TRBJ2-1, the V gene TRBV6-2 or TRBV6-3; 7 bases align to TRBD1. CDR3 size: 14 residues. Trimming took 2 bases from V and 6 from J; bases not matched to a gene: 4. CDR1 is MNHEY and CDR2 is SVGEGT in the germline V gene.